This T cell receptor (beta chain) was recovered during a study of T cell responses to AZD1222 COVID-19 vaccine. Here immunoSEQ multiplex PCR was the method, and the copy in TCRdb shows in-frame clones only, minus some. The table lists 100,000 to 150,000 clones, roughly 90% of them singletons. CDR1 KGHDR and CDR2 SFDVKD come from the germline V gene. V lost 6 bases to trimming and J lost 6 bases; unmatched junction nucleotides: 3. The CDR3 length is 12 residues. This rearrangement joins TRBV24-1 to TRBJ2-7; 8 positions agree with TRBD1. The specimen was peripheral blood, collected on day 0 of AZD1222 vaccination. The clonotype originates from an adult in good health. The CDR3: CATSSGGAEQYF. The CDR3 DNA sequence: TGTGCCACCAGTTCAGGGGGCGCCGAGCAGTACTTC.